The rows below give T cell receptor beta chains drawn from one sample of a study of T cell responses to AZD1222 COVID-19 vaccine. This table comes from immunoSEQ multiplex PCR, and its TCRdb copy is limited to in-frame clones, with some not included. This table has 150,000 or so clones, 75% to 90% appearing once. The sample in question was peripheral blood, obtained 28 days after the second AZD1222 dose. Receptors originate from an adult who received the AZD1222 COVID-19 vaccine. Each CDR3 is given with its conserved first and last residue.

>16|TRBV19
CASTRPGAVDYNEQFF
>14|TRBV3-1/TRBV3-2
CASSRGRVTGELFF
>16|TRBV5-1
CASSFTSGRYQNEQFF
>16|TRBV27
CASRTRLAGVTGELFF
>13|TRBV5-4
CASSTRLEETQYF
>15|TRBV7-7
CASSLGPSDGDTQYF
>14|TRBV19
CASSMGGGDTEAFF
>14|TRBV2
CASRDFRLGETQYF
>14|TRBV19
CASSAYAGAGGYTF
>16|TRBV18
CASSPWASTNTGELFF
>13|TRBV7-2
CASSRGGDNEQFF
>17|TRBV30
CAWSVLPHRGGCEKLFF
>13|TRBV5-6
CASSLGGTDTQYF
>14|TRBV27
CASSPGRGNSPLHF
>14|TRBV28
CASSLGGSKNIQYF
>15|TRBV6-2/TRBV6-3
CASSRRGQGHYGYTF
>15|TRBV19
CASSITSGYTDTQYF
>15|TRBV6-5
CASSFGQGLNTEAFF
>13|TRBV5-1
CASSLVWGGELFF
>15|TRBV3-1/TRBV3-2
CASSLNSSGRALQYF
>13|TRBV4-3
CASSQDLTDTQYF
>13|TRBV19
CASRNAPGDEQYF
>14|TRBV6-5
CASSYFQGAYEQYF
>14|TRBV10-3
CAIKDRTLNTEAFF
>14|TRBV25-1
CASGLAGLTDTQYF
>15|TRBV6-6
CASSYPPQVGGELFF
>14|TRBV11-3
CASSPPGRQETQYF
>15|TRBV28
CATPRHPGGQETQYF
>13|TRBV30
CAWSVYTKGEQYF
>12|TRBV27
CASSFRGYEQYF
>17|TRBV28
CASSLRQTSGGRNEQFF
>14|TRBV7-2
CASSDLAGVETQYF
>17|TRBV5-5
CASSLDGRSLDYGGYTF
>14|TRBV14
CASSQRETSYEQYF
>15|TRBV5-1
CASSLGGQRQEGYTF
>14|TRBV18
CASVNRVEYTEAFF
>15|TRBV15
CATSSRRREGETQYF
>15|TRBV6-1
CASSETQGPSVEQYF
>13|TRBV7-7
CASSSGLAGAPFF
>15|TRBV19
CASTSVISSYNEQFF
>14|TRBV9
CASSLRTSTGELFF
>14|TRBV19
CASSIFQTVSEAFF
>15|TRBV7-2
CASSLAPGSYYGYTF
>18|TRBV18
CASSPTDEPSGYQETQYF
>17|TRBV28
CASSLIPAGVSPNEQYF
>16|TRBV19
CASSSPGQGAKNIQYF
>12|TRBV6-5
CASSYSGGKLFF
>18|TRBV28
CASSLPGGTSTAGETQYF
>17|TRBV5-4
CASSAGTAPATNEKLFF
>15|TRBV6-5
CASNAGGAGNTEAFF